This T cell receptor beta chain comes out of a study of patients and donors after allogeneic stem cell transplantation (dated by TCRdb to about 2020). This clonotype was found a few times. This receptor's antigen is unknown. It has no much larger one-base neighbor in the sample; base qualities were not kept. To prepare the library, RT-PCR was applied. The sample was run on a NextSeq 550. TCRdb itself trimmed the public reads at Q25 with fastp, ran MiXCR and retained productive beta chains. Rows matching on CDR3 protein sequence are summarized as one entry with the most common DNA and genes. The sample profile shows some 230,000 distinct CDR3 sequences; roughly an eighth of them were found once. The top ten constitute roughly 10% of the sample. Sequencing used blood, either unsorted or a sorted T cell fraction (not recorded which). The receptor was isolated from a human donor who was either an allogeneic HSCT recipient or a stem cell or donor lymphocyte infusion donor (not recorded which). It is not recorded whose cells these are; they may come from a transplant donor.

The CDR3 reads CASSQRVGTDTQYF. The nucleotide sequence reads TGCGCCAGCAGCCAAAGGGTGGGGACAGATACGCAGTATTTT. In this chain, TRBV4-3 is recombined with TRBJ2-3, with the D gene uncertain. From the germline V gene, CDR1 is LGHNA and CDR2 is YSLEER. Including the terminal cysteine and phenylalanine, the CDR3 comprises 14 residues. Just CDR3 DNA is preserved here, 42 bases in frame from base 1. V gives up 2 bases and J gives up 3 bases, and the segment between their germline ends measures 9 bases.